This T cell receptor (beta chain) was retrieved from a study of graft-versus-host responses after intestinal transplantation. Turning to the study itself: Multivisceral, liver-intestinal, or isolated intestinal transplants were received by the recipients. Induction with anti-thymocyte globulin, then tacrolimus and steroids for around three years, was given to all recipients.

Study-level results: GvH clones were identified in recipient marrow, with some first appearing in ileum or blood.

Concerning this clone: Its specificity is not known.

Trimming took 6 bases from V and 0 from J; bases not matched to a gene: 6. The CDR3 loop spans 14 amino acids. CDR1 is SQVTM and CDR2 is ANQGSEA in the germline V gene. The protocol was immunoSEQ multiplex PCR, while the TCRdb copy is restricted to in-frame clones and leaves out a portion. The repertoire has about 9,200 clones, about 91% of them found once; the top ten carry over 4%. The source of this sequence is a human patient who received an intestinal transplant, so some T cells may come from the graft donor. V and J are TRBV29-1 and TRBJ1-2; 8 bases map to TRBD1. The material was PBMCs, obtained around nine weeks after transplant. CDR3 loop: CSVGGQGANYGYTF. As DNA, the CDR3 is TGCAGCGTGGGCGGACAGGGCGCTAACTATGGCTACACCTTC.